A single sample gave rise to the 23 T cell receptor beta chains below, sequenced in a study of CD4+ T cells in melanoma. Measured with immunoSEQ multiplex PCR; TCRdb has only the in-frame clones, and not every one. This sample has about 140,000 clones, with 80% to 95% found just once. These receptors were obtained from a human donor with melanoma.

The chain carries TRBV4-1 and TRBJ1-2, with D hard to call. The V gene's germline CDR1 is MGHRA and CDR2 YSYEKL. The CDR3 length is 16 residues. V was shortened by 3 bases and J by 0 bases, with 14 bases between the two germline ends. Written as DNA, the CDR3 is TGCGCCAGCAGCCATAATTTAGGCGGATCTAACTATGGCTACACCTTC. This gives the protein CASSHNLGGSNYGYTF.

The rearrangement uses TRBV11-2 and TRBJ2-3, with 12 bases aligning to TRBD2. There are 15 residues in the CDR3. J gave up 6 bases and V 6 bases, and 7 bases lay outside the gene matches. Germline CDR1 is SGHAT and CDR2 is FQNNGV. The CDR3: CASSFTSGGIDTQYF. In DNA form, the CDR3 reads TGTGCCAGCAGTTTTACTAGCGGGGGGATTGATACGCAGTATTTT.

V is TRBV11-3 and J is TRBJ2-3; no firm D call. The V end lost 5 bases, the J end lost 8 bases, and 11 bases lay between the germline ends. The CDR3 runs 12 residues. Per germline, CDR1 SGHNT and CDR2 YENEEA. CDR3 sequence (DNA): TGTGCCAGCAGCCAGACGGCCACTACGCAGTATTTT. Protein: CASSQTATTQYF.

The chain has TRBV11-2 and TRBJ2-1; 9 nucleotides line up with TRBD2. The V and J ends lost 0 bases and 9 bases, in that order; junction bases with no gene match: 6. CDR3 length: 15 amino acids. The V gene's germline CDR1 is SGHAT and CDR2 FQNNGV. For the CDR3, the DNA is TGTGCCAGCAGCTTAGACTTGCGGGGGGGCACTGAGCAGTTCTTC. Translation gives CASSLDLRGGTEQFF.

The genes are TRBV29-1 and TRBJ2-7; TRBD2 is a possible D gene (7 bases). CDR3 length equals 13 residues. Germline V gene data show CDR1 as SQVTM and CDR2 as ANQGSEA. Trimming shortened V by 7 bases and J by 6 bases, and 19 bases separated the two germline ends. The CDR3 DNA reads TGCAGCGCCCCACCGAGGGGGGGCGCCGAGCAGTACTTC. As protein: CSAPPRGGAEQYF.

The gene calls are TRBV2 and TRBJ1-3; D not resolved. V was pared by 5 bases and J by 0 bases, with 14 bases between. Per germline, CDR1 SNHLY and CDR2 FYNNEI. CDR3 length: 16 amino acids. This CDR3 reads CASSRPEMASGNTIYF. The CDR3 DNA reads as TGTGCCAGCAGTAGACCGGAAATGGCCTCTGGAAACACCATATATTTT.

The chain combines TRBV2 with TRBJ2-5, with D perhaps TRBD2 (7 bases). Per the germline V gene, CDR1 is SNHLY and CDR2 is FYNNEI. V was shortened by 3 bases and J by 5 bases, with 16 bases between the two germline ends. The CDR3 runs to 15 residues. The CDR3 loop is CASSEWGRGSETQYF. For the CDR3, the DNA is TGTGCCAGCAGTGAGTGGGGGCGGGGGTCGGAGACCCAGTACTTC.

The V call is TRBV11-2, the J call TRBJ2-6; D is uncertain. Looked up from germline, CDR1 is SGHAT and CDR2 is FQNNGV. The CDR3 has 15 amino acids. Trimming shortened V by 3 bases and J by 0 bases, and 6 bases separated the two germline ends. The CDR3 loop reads CASSLGSSGANVLTF. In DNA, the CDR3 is TGTGCCAGCAGCTTGGGAAGCTCTGGGGCCAACGTCCTGACTTTC.

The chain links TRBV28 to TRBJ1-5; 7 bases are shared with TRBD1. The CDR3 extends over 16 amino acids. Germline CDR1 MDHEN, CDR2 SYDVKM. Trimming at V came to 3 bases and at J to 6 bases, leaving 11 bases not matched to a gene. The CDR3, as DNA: TGTGCCAGCAGTTTCCCCGACAGGGAGAGCGGTCAGCCCCAGCATTTT. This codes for CASSFPDRESGQPQHF.

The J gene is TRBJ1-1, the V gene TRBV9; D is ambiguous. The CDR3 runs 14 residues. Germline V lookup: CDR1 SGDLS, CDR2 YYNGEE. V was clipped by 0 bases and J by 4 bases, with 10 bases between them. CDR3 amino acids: CASSVEVVSTEAFF. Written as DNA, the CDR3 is TGTGCCAGCAGCGTAGAGGTCGTGAGCACTGAAGCTTTCTTT.

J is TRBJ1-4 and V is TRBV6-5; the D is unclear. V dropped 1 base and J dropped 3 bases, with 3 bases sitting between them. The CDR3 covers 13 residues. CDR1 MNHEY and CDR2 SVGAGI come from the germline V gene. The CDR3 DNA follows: TGTGCCAGCAGTTACTTGGCTAATGAAAAACTGTTTTTT. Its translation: CASSYLANEKLFF.

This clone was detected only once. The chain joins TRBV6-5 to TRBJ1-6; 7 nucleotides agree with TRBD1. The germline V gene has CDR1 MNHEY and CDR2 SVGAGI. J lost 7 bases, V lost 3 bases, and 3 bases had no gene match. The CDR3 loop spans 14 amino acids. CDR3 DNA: TGTGCCAGCAGTTATCAGGGGGGGAATTCACCCCTCCACTTT. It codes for CASSYQGGNSPLHF.

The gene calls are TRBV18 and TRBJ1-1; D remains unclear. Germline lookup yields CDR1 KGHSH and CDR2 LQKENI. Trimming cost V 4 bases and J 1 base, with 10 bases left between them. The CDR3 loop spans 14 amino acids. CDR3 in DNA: TGTGCCAGCTCACTCTCCGACGGGAACACTGAAGCTTTCTTT. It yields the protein CASSLSDGNTEAFF.

The CDR3 protein is CASRSDREYRPQHF. CDR3 coding DNA: TGTGCCAGCAGATCGGACAGGGAATATCGGCCCCAGCATTTT. V gene TRBV5-6 combines with J gene TRBJ1-5; 8 bases fit TRBD1. Per the germline V gene, CDR1 is SGHDT and CDR2 is YYEEEE. The CDR3 is made up of 14 amino acids. The J segment lost 9 bases and the V segment lost 5 bases, leaving 10 bases of the junction unmatched.

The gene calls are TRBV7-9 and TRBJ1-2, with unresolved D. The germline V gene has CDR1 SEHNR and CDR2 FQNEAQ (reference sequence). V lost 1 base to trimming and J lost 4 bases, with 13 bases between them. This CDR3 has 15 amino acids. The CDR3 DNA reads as TGTGCCAGCAGCTTAGGTCACGGCGACCTCTATGGCTACACCTTC. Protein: CASSLGHGDLYGYTF.

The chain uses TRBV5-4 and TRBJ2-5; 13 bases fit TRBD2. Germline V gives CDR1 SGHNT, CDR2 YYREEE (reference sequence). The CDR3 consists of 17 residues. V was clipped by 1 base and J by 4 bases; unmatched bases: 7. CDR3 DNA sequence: TGTGCCAGCAGCTTGCGATCGGGACTAGCGGGGAGAGAGACCCAGTACTTC. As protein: CASSLRSGLAGRETQYF.

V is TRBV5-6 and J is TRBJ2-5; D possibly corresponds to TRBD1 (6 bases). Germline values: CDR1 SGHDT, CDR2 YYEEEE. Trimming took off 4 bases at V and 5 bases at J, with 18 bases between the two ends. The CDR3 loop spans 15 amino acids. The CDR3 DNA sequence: TGTGCCAGCAGCATCGACGGGACACCCCTGGAGACCCAGTACTTC. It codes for CASSIDGTPLETQYF. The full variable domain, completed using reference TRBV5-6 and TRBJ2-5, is DAGVTQSPTHLIKTRGQQVTLRCSPKSGHDTVSWYQQALGQGPQFIFQYYEEEERQRGNFPDRFSGHQFPNYSSELNVNALLLGDSALYLCASSIDGTPLETQYFGPGTRLLVL.

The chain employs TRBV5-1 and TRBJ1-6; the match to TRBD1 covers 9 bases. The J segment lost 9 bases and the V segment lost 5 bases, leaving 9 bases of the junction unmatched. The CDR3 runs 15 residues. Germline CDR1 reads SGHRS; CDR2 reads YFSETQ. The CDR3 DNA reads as TGCGCCAGCAGTTGGGGACAGGGTTATTTTTCACCCCTCCACTTT. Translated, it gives CASSWGQGYFSPLHF. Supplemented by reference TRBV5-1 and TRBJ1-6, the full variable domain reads KAGVTQTPRYLIKTRGQQVTLSCSPISGHRSVSWYQQTPGQGLQFLFEYFSETQRNKGNFPGRFSGRQFSNSRSEMNVSTLELGDSALYLCASSWGQGYFSPLHFGNGTRLTVT.

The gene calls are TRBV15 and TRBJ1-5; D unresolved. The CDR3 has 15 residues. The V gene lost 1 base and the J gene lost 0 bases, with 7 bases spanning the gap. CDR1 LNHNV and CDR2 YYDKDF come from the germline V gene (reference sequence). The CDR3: CATSRGTNSNQPQHF. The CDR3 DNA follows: TGTGCCACCAGCAGAGGTACAAATAGCAATCAGCCCCAGCATTTT.

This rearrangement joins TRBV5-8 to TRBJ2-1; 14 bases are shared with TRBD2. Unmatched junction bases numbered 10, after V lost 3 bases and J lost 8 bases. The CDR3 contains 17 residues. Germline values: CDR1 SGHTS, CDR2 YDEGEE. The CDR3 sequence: CASSSGSTSGGADEQFF. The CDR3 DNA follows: TGTGCCAGCAGCTCCGGTTCGACTAGCGGGGGGGCCGATGAGCAGTTCTTC.

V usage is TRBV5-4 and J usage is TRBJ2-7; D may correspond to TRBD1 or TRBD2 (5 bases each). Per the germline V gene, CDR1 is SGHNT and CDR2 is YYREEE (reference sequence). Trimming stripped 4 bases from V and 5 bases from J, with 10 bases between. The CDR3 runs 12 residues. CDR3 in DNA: TGTGCCAGCAGCGAAAGGGACGACGAGCAGTACTTC. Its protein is CASSERDDEQYF.

CDR3 region: CSVEGRGETQYF. CDR3 sequence (DNA): TGCAGCGTTGAAGGGAGAGGCGAGACCCAGTACTTC. This chain uses TRBV29-1 with TRBJ2-5; D unclear. CDR1 and CDR2 from the germline V gene are SQVTM and ANQGSEA. The CDR3 contains 12 residues. Trimming took off 1 base at V and 5 bases at J, with 8 bases between the two ends.

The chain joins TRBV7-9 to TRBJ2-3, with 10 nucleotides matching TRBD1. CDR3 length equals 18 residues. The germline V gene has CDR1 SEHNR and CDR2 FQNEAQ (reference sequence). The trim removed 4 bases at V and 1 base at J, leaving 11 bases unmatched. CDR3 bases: TGTGCCAGCAGCTCGATACTATCCGGGACAGGGGGCACAGATACGCAGTATTTT. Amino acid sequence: CASSSILSGTGGTDTQYF. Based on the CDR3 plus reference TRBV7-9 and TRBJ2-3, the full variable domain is DTGVSQNPRHKITKRGQNVTFRCDPISEHNRLYWYRQTLGQGPEFLTYFQNEAQLEKSRLLSDRFSAERPKGSFSTLEIQRTEQGDSAMYLCASSSILSGTGGTDTQYFGPGTRLTVL.